One sample yielded the 24 T cell receptor beta chains listed below, sequenced in a study of identical twins. TCRdb ran MiXCR on the 5' RACE reads and lists one entry per CDR3 protein. The table has roughly 280,000 distinct CDR3 sequences, more than 8% seen once. The sample was also reused in another study, on yellow fever vaccine responses in identical twins.

The sample was CD8+ T cells sorted from blood. The receptors derive from a woman aged 18-29 years in good health.

In this sample, this clonotype turned up many times. The J gene is TRBJ2-4, the V gene TRBV29-1; TRBD1 aligns across 10 bases. Per the germline V gene, CDR1 is SQVTM and CDR2 is ANQGSEA. The CDR3 is 14 amino acids. The J segment lost 5 bases and the V segment lost 3 bases, leaving 4 bases of the junction unmatched. DNA of the CDR3: TGCAGCGTTGACTCCGGGACAGGGGAAAACATTCAGTACTTC. It specifies CSVDSGTGENIQYF.

This clonotype was seen more than once but under ten times. The chain has TRBV30 and TRBJ1-5; D remains ambiguous. V was clipped by 2 bases and J by 5 bases, with 10 bases between them. The length of the CDR3 is 13 residues. CDR1 is GTSNPN and CDR2 is SVGIG in the germline V gene (reference sequence). The CDR3 bases are TGTGCCTGGAGTCCCCTCGAAGATCAGCCCCAGCATTTT. Translated: CAWSPLEDQPQHF.

This clonotype was seen at least ten times. The chain employs TRBV7-9 and TRBJ2-5, with D unresolved. The V and J ends lost 4 bases and 3 bases respectively, with 6 bases between them. The CDR3 totals 12 residues. Germline V gives CDR1 SEHNR, CDR2 FQNEAQ (reference sequence). CDR3 in amino acids: CASSSAKETQYF. CDR3 DNA sequence: TGTGCCAGCAGCTCTGCGAAAGAGACCCAGTACTTC.

Only a few counts were recorded for this clonotype. This sequence joins TRBV6-5 and TRBJ2-2, with D hard to call. Germline CDR1 is MNHEY and CDR2 is SVGAGI. The CDR3 spans 14 residues. V gave up 2 bases and J gave up 0 bases, with 4 bases separating them. CDR3 coding DNA: TGTGCCAGCAGTTACGCCACGAACACCGGGGAGCTGTTTTTT. As protein: CASSYATNTGELFF.

This clonotype occurred a few times. This chain links TRBV7-9 with TRBJ2-2; D might be TRBD1 or TRBD2, each matching 5 bases. Trimming left V 5 bases short and J 6 bases short, with 19 bases between. This CDR3 comprises 16 residues. Germline V gives CDR1 SEHNR, CDR2 FQNEAQ (reference sequence). This chain's CDR3 is CASSPSEGTWAGELFF. Here the CDR3 DNA reads TGTGCCAGCAGCCCGAGTGAAGGGACCTGGGCCGGGGAGCTGTTTTTT. The variable domain in full, completed from reference TRBV7-9 and TRBJ2-2, reads DTGVSQNPRHKITKRGQNVTFRCDPISEHNRLYWYRQTLGQGPEFLTYFQNEAQLEKSRLLSDRFSAERPKGSFSTLEIQRTEQGDSAMYLCASSPSEGTWAGELFFGEGSRLTVL.

This clonotype came up many times. This chain uses TRBV6-5 with TRBJ2-7, with D possibly matching TRBD1 (5 bases). V was shortened by 2 bases and J by 3 bases, with 14 bases between the two germline ends. The CDR3 extends over 15 amino acids. Germline lookup yields CDR1 MNHEY and CDR2 SVGAGI. The CDR3 protein is CASSYQPFDSYEQYF. The DNA of the CDR3 is TGTGCCAGCAGTTACCAGCCATTTGACAGCTACGAGCAGTACTTC.

This clonotype was picked up a small number of times. The V and J genes are TRBV24-1 and TRBJ1-1; a possible D gene is TRBD1 (5 bases). This CDR3 contains 13 residues. With 11 bases removed from V and 0 bases from J, the gap between germline ends came to 12 bases. The germline CDR1 and CDR2 sequences are KGHDR and SFDVKD. CDR3 protein: CAKYRRMNTEAFF. The DNA for the CDR3 is TGTGCCAAATACAGGCGGATGAACACTGAAGCTTTCTTT.

This clonotype was seen more than once but under ten times. The chain uses TRBV11-3 and TRBJ1-2; D unclear. The CDR3 spans 16 residues. Trimming pared 3 bases from V and 1 base from J, leaving 15 bases between. Germline V gene lookup returns CDR1 SGHNT and CDR2 YENEEA. The CDR3 DNA reads TGTGCCAGCAGCTTCCGAGGACCGACGATTAACTATGGCTACACCTTC. Translated, it gives CASSFRGPTINYGYTF.

This clonotype showed up just a few times. V usage is TRBV6-1 and J usage is TRBJ2-2, with D perhaps TRBD1 or TRBD2 (6 bases each). Per germline, CDR1 MNHNS and CDR2 SASEGT. CDR3 length: 17 amino acids. V was clipped by 6 bases and J by 2 bases, with 19 bases between them. CDR3 region: CASSLGGIIGNTGELFF. CDR3 DNA sequence: TGTGCCAGCAGCCTCGGGGGCATAATTGGTAACACCGGGGAGCTGTTTTTT.

This clonotype occurred many times. This rearrangement joins TRBV12-3 or TRBV12-4 to TRBJ1-1; D perhaps matches TRBD1 (5 bases). Trimming removed 2 bases from V and 5 bases from J, with 15 bases in between. This CDR3 has 15 residues. CDR3 protein: CASSLTQGEDTEAFF. The CDR3 DNA reads as TGTGCCAGCAGTTTAACCCAGGGAGAAGATACTGAAGCTTTCTTT.

The sample holds a few counts of this clonotype. This chain joins TRBV15 and TRBJ2-3; 7 positions agree with TRBD1. CDR1 and CDR2 (germline): LNHNV, YYDKDF (reference sequence). The CDR3 totals 14 residues. With V trimmed by 5 bases and J by 2 bases, 4 bases remained unmatched. The CDR3 nucleotides are TGTGCCACCAGCTACGACAGGGCCACAGATACGCAGTATTTT. This translates into CATSYDRATDTQYF.

This chain joins TRBV7-9 and TRBJ2-7; D perhaps matches TRBD1 (5 bases). CDR3 length: 17 residues. Germline-derived CDR1 and CDR2 are SEHNR and FQNEAQ (reference sequence). The V gene lost 0 bases and the J gene lost 4 bases, with 19 bases spanning the gap. This CDR3 reads CASSLAQATASSYEQYF. CDR3 DNA sequence: TGTGCCAGCAGCTTAGCGCAGGCGACAGCCAGCTCGTACGAGCAGTACTTC.

A remark on this clonotype: A read error may produce the germline difference seen at one junction end. V and J are TRBV7-7 and TRBJ2-1; D is perhaps TRBD2 (6 bases). The CDR3 is 14 residues long. Germline assignment: CDR1 SSHAT and CDR2 FNYEAQ (reference sequence). DNA for the CDR3: TGTGCTAGCAGCTTAGACGCGGGGAATTGGGAGCAGTTCTTC. Encoded protein: CASSLDAGNWEQFF.

This clonotype showed up just a few times. The rearrangement joins TRBV14 to TRBJ1-1, with no clear D. V was shortened by 1 base and J by 5 bases, with 8 bases between the two germline ends. CDR1 is SGHDN and CDR2 is FVKESK in the germline V gene. This CDR3 is 13 amino acids long. CDR3 nucleotide sequence: TGTGCCAGCAGCCAAGTCCCTGGGACTGAAGCTTTCTTT. As protein: CASSQVPGTEAFF.

This clonotype turned up a few times. V and J are TRBV30 and TRBJ2-2; D is ambiguous. Germline CDR1 is GTSNPN and CDR2 is SVGIG (reference sequence). V dropped 0 bases and J dropped 2 bases, with 1 base sitting between them. CDR3 length: 12 amino acids. For the CDR3, the DNA is TGTGCCTGGAGTGTAAACACCGGGGAGCTGTTTTTT. Its translation: CAWSVNTGELFF.

The chain is built from TRBV9 and TRBJ2-7, with D possibly being TRBD1 (6 bases). The CDR3 runs to 14 residues. The germline V gene has CDR1 SGDLS and CDR2 YYNGEE. V shed 3 bases and J shed 2 bases, with 12 bases lying between them. This chain's CDR3 is CASSAGQRPYEQYF. As DNA, the CDR3 is TGTGCCAGCAGCGCCGGACAGCGACCCTACGAGCAGTACTTC. Based on the CDR3 plus reference TRBV9 and TRBJ2-7, the full variable domain is DSGVTQTPKHLITATGQRVTLRCSPRSGDLSVYWYQQSLDQGLQFLIQYYNGEERAKGNILERFSAQQFPDLHSELNLSSLELGDSALYFCASSAGQRPYEQYFGPGTRLTVT.

Ten or more counts support this clonotype. This chain links TRBV27 with TRBJ2-1; D gene unclear. The V gene's germline CDR1 is MNHEY and CDR2 SMNVEV (reference sequence). The CDR3 loop spans 15 amino acids. Trimming removed 5 bases from V and 0 bases from J, with 11 bases in between. CDR3 protein: CASSKDSSSYNEQFF. The CDR3 nucleotides are TGTGCCAGCAGTAAAGACTCGTCCTCCTACAATGAGCAGTTCTTC.

The J gene is TRBJ2-1, the V gene TRBV5-3; D call uncertain. TRBV5-3 is filed as an ORF, its function uncertain. The CDR3 contains 11 residues. V was shortened by 7 bases and J by 12 bases, with 14 bases between the two germline ends. Written as DNA, the CDR3 is TGTGCCAGAGGCCCGCCAGGTGGGCAGTTCTTC. Translating it yields CARGPPGGQFF.

This clonotype was counted many times. This chain uses TRBV6-5 with TRBJ2-1; 7 positions agree with TRBD1. This CDR3 region has 14 residues. Trimming removed 4 bases from V and 8 bases from J; junction bases left unmatched: 8. Germline V gives CDR1 MNHEY, CDR2 SVGAGI. The CDR3, as DNA: TGTGCCAGCAGTTCCGACAGGGCCAGCGATGAGCAGTTCTTC. It encodes CASSSDRASDEQFF.

This clonotype was observed a handful of times. The V and J genes are TRBV6-6 and TRBJ1-2; no firm D call. V was shortened by 10 bases and J by 5 bases, with 14 bases between the two germline ends. Germline V lookup: CDR1 MNHNY, CDR2 SVGAGI (reference sequence). This CDR3 has 12 residues. This CDR3 reads CATSLGEYGYTF. CDR3 DNA sequence: TGTGCCACATCCCTCGGGGAATATGGCTACACCTTC.

This clonotype was counted only a few times. V usage is TRBV6-5 and J usage is TRBJ2-3; D gene unclear. With 2 bases removed from V and 5 bases from J, the gap between germline ends came to 8 bases. The CDR3 consists of 13 residues. Germline V CDR1 and CDR2: MNHEY, SVGAGI. CDR3 loop: CASSYLQEDTQYF. The CDR3 nucleotides are TGTGCCAGCAGTTACCTCCAAGAAGATACGCAGTATTTT.

This clonotype occurred once. The chain carries TRBV13 and TRBJ2-7; possibly TRBD1 for D (6 bases). Germline lookup yields CDR1 PRHDT and CDR2 FYEKMQ (reference sequence). CDR3 size: 16 residues. The ends were cut back, 4 bases at V and 6 bases at J, with 22 bases in the middle. The CDR3 protein is CASSSTGTQGLGEQYF. For the CDR3, the DNA is TGTGCCAGCAGCTCGACCGGGACACAGGGATTGGGCGAGCAGTACTTC.

For this clonotype: A clone one base away is much larger, so this may be a read error. The chain uses TRBV12-3 or TRBV12-4 and TRBJ2-2; 13 positions agree with TRBD2. The CDR3 extends over 18 amino acids. Written as DNA, the CDR3 is TGTACCAGCAGTGGGGGACTAGCGGGAAGAGAGAACACCGGGGAGCTGTTTTTT. It yields the protein CTSSGGLAGRENTGELFF.

This clonotype showed up just a few times. The CDR3: CSAREISGGAYEQYF. As DNA, the CDR3 is TGCAGTGCTAGAGAGATTAGCGGGGGGGCTTACGAGCAGTACTTC. V and J are TRBV20-1 and TRBJ2-7, with TRBD2 matching over 11 bases. V shed 0 bases, J shed 4 bases, and the junction held 5 bases outside the gene matches. There are 15 residues in the CDR3. Germline values: CDR1 DFQATT, CDR2 SNEGSKA (reference sequence).